One and the same sample provided the 5 T cell receptor beta chains below, sequenced in a study of T cells in Graves' hyperthyroidism and ophthalmopathy. RNA transcripts provided the source from which TCR beta CDR3 regions were amplified. First-round RT-PCR of the TCR CDR3 relied on the HTBI primer set. MiXCR was run by TCRdb on the multiplex PCR reads, yielding one entry per CDR3 protein. The data contain almost 600,000 distinct CDR3 sequences, roughly 14% of them singletons. The material sequenced was blood. All receptors derive from a woman aged 25-40 years with Graves' hyperthyroidism that later progressed to Graves' ophthalmopathy.

The chain combines TRBV7-2 with TRBJ2-7, with a weak D call TRBD2 (6 bases). V gave up 5 bases and J gave up 2 bases, with 16 bases separating them. CDR3 length equals 15 residues. Germline V gene sequence: CDR1 SGHTA, CDR2 FQGNSA. DNA of the CDR3: TGTGCCAGCAGCACGAGCCGGGACTCAGCCTACGAGCAGTACTTC. Its translation is CASSTSRDSAYEQYF. Together with reference TRBV7-2 and TRBJ2-7, the CDR3 gives the full variable domain: GAGVSQSPSNKVTEKGKDVELRCDPISGHTALYWYRQSLGQGLEFLIYFQGNSAPDKSGLPSDRFSAERTGGSVSTLTIQRTQQEDSAVYLCASSTSRDSAYEQYFGPGTRLTVT.

This clonotype showed up many times. The rearrangement links TRBV29-1 to TRBJ2-7; maybe TRBD2 (6 bases). Trimming left V 4 bases short and J 4 bases short, with 11 bases between. The CDR3 extends over 12 amino acids. Looked up from germline, CDR1 is SQVTM and CDR2 is ANQGSEA. The CDR3 loop is CSVGGGPYEQYF. CDR3 nucleotides: TGCAGCGTTGGGGGAGGCCCATACGAGCAGTACTTC.

In its sample, this clonotype was seen many times. This chain links TRBV28 with TRBJ2-2, with 7 nucleotides matching TRBD1. The germline V gene has CDR1 MDHEN and CDR2 SYDVKM. This CDR3 is 16 amino acids long. Unmatched junction bases numbered 7, after V lost 6 bases and J lost 0 bases. DNA of the CDR3: TGTGCCAGCAGCTCCCCAGGGACAGCGAACACCGGGGAGCTGTTTTTT. It encodes CASSSPGTANTGELFF. Drawing the rest from reference TRBV28 and TRBJ2-2, the complete variable domain is DVKVTQSSRYLVKRTGEKVFLECVQDMDHENMFWYRQDPGLGLRLIYFSYDVKMKEKGDIPEGYSVSREKKERFSLILESASTNQTSMYLCASSSPGTANTGELFFGEGSRLTVL.

This clonotype was observed a handful of times. V gene TRBV20-1 combines with J gene TRBJ2-3; 8 positions agree with TRBD2. The germline CDR1 and CDR2 sequences are DFQATT and SNEGSKA (reference sequence). There are 15 residues in the CDR3. The ends lost 8 bases at V and 4 bases at J; junction bases unmatched: 14. As DNA, the CDR3 is TGCAGTCGCGCTAGCATTCGGGAGGGCCCAGATACGCAGTATTTT. Residues: CSRASIREGPDTQYF.

This clonotype has ten or more counts. The chain has TRBV27 and TRBJ1-5; D is uncertain. Looked up from germline, CDR1 is MNHEY and CDR2 is SMNVEV (reference sequence). V was trimmed by 1 base and J by 1 base, leaving 8 bases between them. The length of the CDR3 is 15 residues. The CDR3 sequence: CASSLFEGSNQPQHF. CDR3 coding DNA: TGTGCCAGCAGTTTATTCGAGGGCAGCAATCAGCCCCAGCATTTT.